The 16 T cell receptor beta chains below were found in one sample sequenced in a study of T cells in Graves' hyperthyroidism and ophthalmopathy. It was RNA transcripts that yielded the amplified TCR beta CDR3 regions. A set of HTBI primers served as the primers for a first-round RT-PCR of the TCR CDR3. MiXCR, run by TCRdb on the multiplex PCR reads, gives a single entry per CDR3 protein. The sample has about 420,000 distinct CDR3 sequences, roughly an eighth seen once. The sample comprised blood. These receptors all come from a young woman with Graves' hyperthyroidism.

Ten or more counts support this clonotype. The rearrangement uses TRBV11-1 and TRBJ1-1; D is unclear. Germline V gene data show CDR1 as SGHAT and CDR2 as FQDESV (reference sequence). The CDR3 runs 15 residues. V lost 3 bases to trimming and J lost 6 bases, with 17 bases between them. CDR3 sequence reads: CASSLSPASSAEAFF. The DNA for the CDR3 is TGTGCCAGCAGCTTGAGCCCGGCCTCTTCGGCTGAAGCTTTCTTT.

The table lists this clonotype with many counts. The chain combines TRBV10-2 with TRBJ1-1; possible D gene TRBD1, 5 bases. The germline V and J ends were trimmed by 5 bases and 3 bases, with 16 bases remaining between them. Per germline, CDR1 WSHSY and CDR2 SAAADI. This CDR3 region has 15 residues. DNA for the CDR3: TGCGCCAGCAGTCCCTCTAGGGGTGGGGACACTGAAGCTTTCTTT. This encodes CASSPSRGGDTEAFF.

In its sample, this clonotype was seen many times. The genes are TRBV27 and TRBJ2-1, with TRBD1 matching over 7 bases. CDR1 is MNHEY, CDR2 SMNVEV, per germline (reference sequence). V lost 6 bases, J lost 3 bases, and 5 bases stayed unmatched. The CDR3 is made up of 14 amino acids. The CDR3 nucleotides read TGTGCCAGCAGCCAGACAGGGTACTACAATGAGCAGTTCTTC. This gives the protein CASSQTGYYNEQFF.

This clonotype was seen many times. The chain joins TRBV28 to TRBJ1-5; D is undetermined. The CDR3 covers 12 residues. CDR1 is MDHEN, CDR2 SYDVKM, per germline. Trimming took off 3 bases at V and 9 bases at J, with 9 bases between the two ends. The CDR3 nucleotides are TGTGCCAGCAGTTTTGAGGTTGCGCCCCAGCATTTT. Translating gives CASSFEVAPQHF.

The sample holds many counts of this clonotype. This chain joins TRBV28 and TRBJ2-5; 10 bases align to TRBD2. The CDR3 is 16 residues long. Germline CDR1 is MDHEN and CDR2 is SYDVKM. The V segment lost 3 bases and the J segment 4 bases; nucleotides outside the gene matches: 8. Here the CDR3 DNA reads TGTGCCAGCAGTTTCCTGCTAGCGGGAGCTCGAGAGACCCAGTACTTC. Encoded protein: CASSFLLAGARETQYF.

This clonotype occurred a few times. This chain uses TRBV4-3 with TRBJ2-1, with 8 positions matching TRBD2. The CDR3 length is 15 residues. Germline V gene lookup returns CDR1 LGHNA and CDR2 YSLEER. V was clipped by 0 bases and J by 8 bases; unmatched bases: 6. The CDR3 bases are TGCGCCAGCAGCCAAGAGGGGAGGCGGGAGGATGAGCAGTTCTTC. Translation gives CASSQEGRREDEQFF.

A note on this clonotype: A much larger clonotype is one base distant, so this may be a read error. The chain employs TRBV6-2 or TRBV6-3 and TRBJ2-2; TRBD1 aligns across 7 bases. CDR1 is MNHEY, CDR2 SVGEGT, per germline. This CDR3 spans 15 amino acids. The CDR3 here is CASSTRDSKTGELLF. CDR3 in DNA: TGTGCCAGCAGTACCCGGGACAGTAAGACCGGGGAGCTGCTTTTT.

This clonotype appeared many times. The chain combines TRBV6-2 or TRBV6-3 with TRBJ1-5, with TRBD1 matching over 9 bases. The CDR3 covers 14 residues. V lost 8 bases to trimming and J lost 6 bases; unmatched junction nucleotides: 8. In germline, CDR1 is MNHEY, CDR2 SVGEGT. The DNA for the CDR3 is TGTGCCAGCCGATACAGGGGGCGAAGTCAGCCCCAGCATTTT. Amino acid sequence: CASRYRGRSQPQHF.

There are a few counts of this clonotype. The rearrangement links TRBV19 to TRBJ2-5; 9 bases map to TRBD2. The CDR3 is 18 amino acids. Germline CDR1 is LNHDA and CDR2 is SQIVND (reference sequence). The junction had 16 bases not matched to a gene; V was cut back by 5 bases and J by 3 bases. CDR3 bases: TGTGCCAGTAGTCCCTTGGGACTATTCGCGGGAGGGGAAGAGACCCAGTACTTC. It is translated as CASSPLGLFAGGEETQYF.

The chain recombines TRBV2 with TRBJ1-4, with D hard to call. V lost 3 bases to trimming and J lost 4 bases, with 6 bases between them. This CDR3 comprises 13 residues. Germline loops: CDR1 SNHLY, CDR2 FYNNEI. The CDR3 reads CASSDRLNEKLFF. The DNA of the CDR3 is TGTGCCAGCAGTGACAGACTTAATGAAAAACTGTTTTTT.

This clonotype has a handful of counts. This chain joins TRBV20-1 and TRBJ2-2; perhaps TRBD2 as D (5 bases). The CDR3 consists of 14 residues. V was clipped by 3 bases and J by 3 bases, with 11 bases between them. The germline V gene encodes CDR1 DFQATT and CDR2 SNEGSKA (reference sequence). CDR3: CSASSGYHTGELFF. The CDR3 bases are TGCAGTGCTAGCTCGGGATATCACACCGGGGAGCTGTTTTTT.

The rearrangement joins TRBV11-2 to TRBJ2-1, with a tentative D call TRBD2 (6 bases). Trimming stripped 0 bases from V and 9 bases from J, with 18 bases between. CDR1 SGHAT and CDR2 FQNNGV come from the germline V gene. The CDR3 length is 16 residues. The CDR3 coding sequence is TGTGCCAGCAGCTTAGATTTACGGGGGAGTAGAACTGAGCAGTTCTTC. Encoded protein: CASSLDLRGSRTEQFF.

The chain joins TRBV3-2 to TRBJ1-1; the table's D gene call, TRBD1, was not cross checked with the DNA. TRBV3-2 is shown as a pseudogene. The CDR3 has 13 residues. CDR3 nucleotide sequence: TGTGCCGTATCCTACAGGGCGAACACTGAAGCTTTCTTT. This sequence encodes CAVSYRANTEAFF.

This clonotype was recorded many times. This rearrangement joins TRBV28 to TRBJ2-3, with 13 bases fitting TRBD2. The CDR3 is 20 amino acids. Germline assignment: CDR1 MDHEN and CDR2 SYDVKM. The ends lost 3 bases at V and 2 bases at J; junction bases unmatched: 14. The CDR3: CASSFSPGGTSGRDTDTQYF. In DNA, the CDR3 is TGTGCCAGCAGTTTCTCACCGGGTGGTACTAGCGGGAGGGACACAGATACGCAGTATTTT.

This clonotype was seen ten or more times. The V call is TRBV7-8, the J call TRBJ2-1; 11 nucleotides match TRBD2. The length of the CDR3 is 19 residues. With V trimmed by 5 bases and J by 0 bases, 12 bases remained unmatched. The germline CDR1 and CDR2 sequences are SGHVS and FQNEAQ. The CDR3 DNA sequence: TGTGCCAGCAGCCCCTTAGCGGGAGGGCCCCTGAGCTCCTACAATGAGCAGTTCTTC. It yields the protein CASSPLAGGPLSSYNEQFF.

Only a few counts were recorded for this clonotype. The CDR3 spells CSAGQGGDEQYF. CDR3 DNA sequence: TGCAGCGCCGGACAGGGTGGAGACGAGCAGTACTTC. The chain carries TRBV29-1 and TRBJ2-7; TRBD1 matches 8 bases. The junction had 7 bases not matched to a gene; V was cut back by 7 bases and J by 5 bases. This CDR3 spans 12 amino acids. Germline assignment: CDR1 SQVTM and CDR2 ANQGSEA.